This entry describes one T cell receptor (beta chain). This sample was included in a study of CD8+ T cells in alopecia areata. As the sequencing template, cDNA was produced by extracting RNA and reverse transcribing it. Sequenced by immunoSEQ multiplex PCR; TCRdb stores in-frame clones only, minus some. Of roughly 65,000 clones in the sample, roughly half were seen once. CDR3 length: 12 residues. Trimming pared 2 bases from V and 6 bases from J, leaving 6 bases between. CDR1 and CDR2 (germline): LNHNV, YYDKDF (reference sequence). This material consisted of CD8+ T cells sorted from blood, taken at week 0. The receptor comes from a human donor with alopecia areata. The rearrangement links TRBV15 to TRBJ2-3; D remains ambiguous. The CDR3 bases are TGTGCCACCAGCAGAACAGTGGATACGCAGTATTTT. Protein product: CATSRTVDTQYF.